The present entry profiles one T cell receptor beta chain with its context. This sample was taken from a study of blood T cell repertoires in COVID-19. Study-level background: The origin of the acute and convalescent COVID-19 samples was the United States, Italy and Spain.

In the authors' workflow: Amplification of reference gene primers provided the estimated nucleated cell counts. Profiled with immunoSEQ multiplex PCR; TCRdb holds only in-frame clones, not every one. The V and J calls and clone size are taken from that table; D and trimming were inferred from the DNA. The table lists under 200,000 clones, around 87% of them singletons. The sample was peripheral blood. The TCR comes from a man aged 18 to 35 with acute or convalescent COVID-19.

The CDR3 nucleotides are TGTGCCAGCAGTATCGGGACACCCGGATTAGAGACCCAGTACTTC. Its translation is CASSIGTPGLETQYF. J is TRBJ2-5 and V is TRBV11-2; maybe TRBD1 (6 bases). Germline CDR1 SGHAT, CDR2 FQNNGV. The CDR3 has 15 amino acids. V was shortened by 6 bases and J by 4 bases, with 18 bases between the two germline ends.